Detailed here is one TCR beta chain. This sample also contains other DNA sequences that code for the same CDR3. The CDR3 covers 14 residues. CDR1 is MGHRA, CDR2 YSYEKL, per germline. Trimming stripped 0 bases from V and 4 bases from J, with 7 bases between. Authors' data handling: The assay estimated nucleated cells by amplifying reference gene primers. Measured with immunoSEQ multiplex PCR; TCRdb has only the in-frame clones, and not every one. For V, J and clone size, that table is used; D and trimming come from the DNA. The table has 450,000 or so clones, roughly 87% seen once. These data come from a study of blood T cell repertoires in COVID-19. The overall study: COVID-19 samples collected from the United States, Italy and Spain covered acute and convalescent phases. T cells, B-cell-depleted T cells, or PBMCs provided the cDNA or gDNA that served as material.

Sequencing was done on a sample of peripheral blood. The clonotype was recovered from a man aged 18 to 30 with COVID-19, enrolled during active disease. The chain recombines TRBV4-1 with TRBJ1-5; D is ambiguous. CDR3 bases: TGCGCCAGCAGCCAAGAGGGAGGGAATCAGCCCCAGCATTTT. Translation: CASSQEGGNQPQHF.